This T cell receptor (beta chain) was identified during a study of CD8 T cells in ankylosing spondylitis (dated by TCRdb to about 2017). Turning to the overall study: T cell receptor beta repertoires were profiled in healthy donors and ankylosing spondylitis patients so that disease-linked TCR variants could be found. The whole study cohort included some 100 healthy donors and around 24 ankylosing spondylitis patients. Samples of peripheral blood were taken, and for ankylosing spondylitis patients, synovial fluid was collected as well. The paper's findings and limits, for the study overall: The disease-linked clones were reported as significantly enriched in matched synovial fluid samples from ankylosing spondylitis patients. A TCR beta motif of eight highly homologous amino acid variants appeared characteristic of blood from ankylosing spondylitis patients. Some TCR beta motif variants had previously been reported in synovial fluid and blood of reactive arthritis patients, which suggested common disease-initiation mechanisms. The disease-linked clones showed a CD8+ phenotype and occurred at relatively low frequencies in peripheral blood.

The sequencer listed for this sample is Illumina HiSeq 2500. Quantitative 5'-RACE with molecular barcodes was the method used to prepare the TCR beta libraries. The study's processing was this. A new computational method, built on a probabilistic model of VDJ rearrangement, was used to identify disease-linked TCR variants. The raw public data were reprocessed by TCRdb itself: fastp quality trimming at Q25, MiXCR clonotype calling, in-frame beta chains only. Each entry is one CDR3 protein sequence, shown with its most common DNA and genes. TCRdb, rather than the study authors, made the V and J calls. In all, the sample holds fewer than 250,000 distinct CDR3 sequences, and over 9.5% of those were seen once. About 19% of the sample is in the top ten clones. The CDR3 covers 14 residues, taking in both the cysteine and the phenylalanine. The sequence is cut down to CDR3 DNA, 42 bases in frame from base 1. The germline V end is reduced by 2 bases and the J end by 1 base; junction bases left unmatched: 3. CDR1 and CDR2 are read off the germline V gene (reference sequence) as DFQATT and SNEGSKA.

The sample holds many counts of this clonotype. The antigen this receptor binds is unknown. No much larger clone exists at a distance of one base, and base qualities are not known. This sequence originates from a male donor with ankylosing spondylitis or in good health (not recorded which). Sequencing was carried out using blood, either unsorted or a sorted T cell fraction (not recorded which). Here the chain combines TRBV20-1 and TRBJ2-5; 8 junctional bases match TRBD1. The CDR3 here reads CSARRTGFQETQYF. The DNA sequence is TGCAGTGCTAGACGGACAGGGTTCCAAGAGACCCAGTACTTC.